These 27 T cell receptor beta chains were all obtained from the same sample, sequenced in a study of blood T cell dynamics during melanoma immunotherapy. The table came from immunoSEQ multiplex PCR; TCRdb's copy has only in-frame clones and leaves some out. This table has 10,000 to 13,000 clones, approximately 87% appearing once. Noted time point: week 3, after first cycle of checkpoint inhibitor. Sequences were derived from blood, sampled from a patient treated with checkpoint blockade. These TCRs come from a human donor with melanoma.

The J gene is TRBJ2-1, the V gene TRBV30, with 7 bases identical to TRBD2. Germline CDR1 and CDR2: GTSNPN and SVGIG (reference sequence). The CDR3 has 16 amino acids. V lost 4 bases, J lost 2 bases, and 11 bases stayed unmatched. CDR3 DNA: TGTGCCTGGACCAATAGGGCCGGGACTACCTACAATGAGCAGTTCTTC. Amino acids: CAWTNRAGTTYNEQFF.

This chain links TRBV6-5 with TRBJ2-5; D might be TRBD2 (7 bases). Per the germline V gene, CDR1 is MNHEY and CDR2 is SVGAGI. V was cut by 0 bases and J by 5 bases, with 13 bases left in between. The CDR3 is 15 residues long. The CDR3 DNA reads TGTGCCAGCAGTTACTCGACGGGGGGCTCGGAGACCCAGTACTTC. It specifies CASSYSTGGSETQYF.

The chain is built from TRBV11-2 and TRBJ2-7; 8 bases are shared with TRBD1. J gave up 3 bases and V 7 bases, and 8 bases lay outside the gene matches. This CDR3 has 14 residues. Germline CDR1 reads SGHAT; CDR2 reads FQNNGV. The CDR3 coding sequence is TGTGCCAGCACCACCGACAGGGGAGGCTACGAGCAGTACTTC. Its translation is CASTTDRGGYEQYF.

This chain connects TRBV27 to TRBJ1-1, with 8 bases identical to TRBD1. V trimming: 3 bases; J trimming: 4 bases; junction bases outside the gene matches: 4. Germline loops: CDR1 MNHEY, CDR2 SMNVEV (reference sequence). The CDR3 extends over 14 amino acids. The CDR3 DNA reads as TGTGCCAGCAGTTTCCAGGGGGCAGTCACTGAAGCTTTCTTT. This encodes CASSFQGAVTEAFF.

The chain joins TRBV7-2 to TRBJ1-1; D might be TRBD1 (5 bases). Germline assignment: CDR1 SGHTA and CDR2 FQGNSA. V lost 3 bases to trimming and J lost 3 bases, with 17 bases between them. The length of the CDR3 is 16 residues. The CDR3 sequence is CASSLGGGSVDTEAFF. The DNA for the CDR3 is TGTGCCAGCAGCTTGGGGGGGGGATCGGTGGACACTGAAGCTTTCTTT.

The chain recombines TRBV5-8 with TRBJ2-2; 10 bases line up with TRBD2. V lost 2 bases, J lost 5 bases, and 3 bases stayed unmatched. Germline V lookup: CDR1 SGHTS, CDR2 YDEGEE. The CDR3 spans 15 residues. The CDR3 loop reads CASSFSGGTTGELFF. Here the CDR3 DNA reads TGTGCCAGCAGCTTTAGCGGGGGGACTACCGGGGAGCTGTTTTTT.

The gene calls are TRBV2 and TRBJ2-5; D is ambiguous. Germline CDR1 and CDR2: SNHLY and FYNNEI. The CDR3 has 13 amino acids. Trimming took off 2 bases at V and 3 bases at J, with 7 bases between the two ends. CDR3 nucleotide sequence: TGTGCCAGCAGTGAAAATAGGGAAGAGACCCAGTACTTC. Amino acid sequence: CASSENREETQYF.

The V gene is TRBV6-5, the J gene TRBJ2-3, with TRBD2 matching over 7 bases. After removal of 2 bases from V and 6 bases from J, the junction contained 8 bases not matched to a gene. Germline V gene sequence: CDR1 MNHEY, CDR2 SVGAGI. This CDR3 comprises 15 residues. The CDR3 DNA is TGTGCCAGCAGTTACGCTGCGGGGGTACGGGATACGCAGTATTTT. Translation gives CASSYAAGVRDTQYF.

The V call is TRBV19, the J call TRBJ2-3; 8 bases line up with TRBD1. V was clipped by 6 bases and J by 0 bases; unmatched bases: 5. The CDR3 is 15 amino acids. CDR1 and CDR2 from the germline V gene are LNHDA and SQIVND (reference sequence). CDR3 protein: CASRAGTGSTDTQYF. CDR3 DNA sequence: TGTGCCAGTAGGGCTGGGACAGGAAGCACAGATACGCAGTATTTT.

The chain employs TRBV27 and TRBJ2-7; D gene unclear. Trimming stripped 2 bases from V and 4 bases from J, with 12 bases between. The length of the CDR3 is 14 residues. Per germline, CDR1 MNHEY and CDR2 SMNVEV (reference sequence). CDR3 sequence reads: CASSLAPGPYEQYF. The CDR3 bases are TGTGCCAGCAGTTTAGCCCCTGGCCCTTACGAGCAGTACTTC.

The chain couples TRBV5-1 to TRBJ2-3; 9 bases map to TRBD2. Trimming took 4 bases from V and 1 from J; bases not matched to a gene: 7. Germline values: CDR1 SGHRS, CDR2 YFSETQ. The CDR3 has 16 amino acids. The CDR3 sequence: CASSQEVAGGTDTQYF. In DNA, the CDR3 is TGCGCCAGCAGCCAGGAGGTAGCGGGGGGCACAGATACGCAGTATTTT.

The J gene is TRBJ1-1, the V gene TRBV7-2, with no clear D. V lost 1 base, J lost 5 bases, and 11 bases lay in between. CDR3 length: 14 residues. Germline V gene lookup returns CDR1 SGHTA and CDR2 FQGNSA. The CDR3 bases are TGTGCCAGCAGCTTAGGGGAGGTTGGGACTGAAGCTTTCTTT. Its translation: CASSLGEVGTEAFF.

This chain links TRBV9 with TRBJ2-5, with D possibly being TRBD1 (5 bases). Deletions cut 0 bases from V and 3 bases from J, with 9 bases between. This CDR3 has 14 amino acids. Germline CDR1 SGDLS, CDR2 YYNGEE. The CDR3, as DNA: TGTGCCAGCAGCGTAGCGGTCAGGGAAGAGACCCAGTACTTC. Protein: CASSVAVREETQYF.

This rearrangement joins TRBV2 to TRBJ1-5; D possibly corresponds to TRBD1 (5 bases). V was trimmed by 8 bases and J by 4 bases, leaving 12 bases between them. The CDR3 loop spans 13 amino acids. Germline V gene lookup returns CDR1 SNHLY and CDR2 FYNNEI. CDR3 in amino acids: CASGRDGNQPQHF. DNA for the CDR3: TGTGCCAGCGGACGGGACGGTAATCAGCCCCAGCATTTT.

In its sample, this clone was seen once. The CDR3 bases are TGTGCCAGCTCACGGGACCTCGACACTGAAGCTTTCTTT. This translates into CASSRDLDTEAFF. The chain combines TRBV18 with TRBJ1-1, with D tentatively TRBD1 (5 bases). Germline CDR1 is KGHSH and CDR2 is LQKENI. This CDR3 spans 13 amino acids. With 4 bases removed from V and 3 bases from J, the gap between germline ends came to 9 bases. Full variable domain (rest looked up from reference TRBV18 and TRBJ1-1): NAGVMQNPRHLVRRRGQEARLRCSPMKGHSHVYWYRQLPEEGLKFMVYLQKENIIDESGMPKERFSAEFPKEGPSILRIQQVVRGDSAAYFCASSRDLDTEAFFGQGTRLTVV.

The chain joins TRBV2 to TRBJ1-2; D uncertain. CDR1 and CDR2 (germline): SNHLY, FYNNEI. The CDR3 runs 14 residues. V lost 3 bases, J lost 4 bases, and 12 bases lay in between. CDR3 loop: CASSERAGLYGYTF. The CDR3 DNA is TGTGCCAGCAGTGAGAGGGCAGGCCTCTATGGCTACACCTTC.

The V gene is TRBV19, the J gene TRBJ2-7; 7 nucleotides align to TRBD1. J gave up 6 bases and V 8 bases, and 10 bases lay outside the gene matches. Germline loops: CDR1 LNHDA, CDR2 SQIVND (reference sequence). The CDR3 contains 13 residues. CDR3 coding DNA: TGTGCCAGTCAGGACAGGACCGCCTTCGAGCAGTACTTC. Translation: CASQDRTAFEQYF.

The CDR3: CASSDLTGAGGNTIYF. Written as DNA, the CDR3 is TGTGCCAGCAGTGACCTGACAGGGGCGGGGGGAAACACCATATATTTT. This chain links TRBV25-1 with TRBJ1-3; TRBD1 aligns across 8 bases. Germline CDR1 reads MGHDK; CDR2 reads SYGVNS. J lost 4 bases, V lost 3 bases, and 8 bases had no gene match. The CDR3 has 16 amino acids.

The gene calls are TRBV18 and TRBJ1-5; D unclear. Germline V gene lookup returns CDR1 KGHSH and CDR2 LQKENI. The V gene lost 6 bases and the J gene lost 3 bases, with 9 bases spanning the gap. This CDR3 comprises 13 residues. The CDR3 here is CASSSEVNQPQHF. CDR3 sequence (DNA): TGTGCCAGCTCCTCGGAGGTCAATCAGCCCCAGCATTTT.

V and J are TRBV7-9 and TRBJ1-4, with 11 bases that match TRBD1. The CDR3 is made up of 14 amino acids. V lost 5 bases, J lost 8 bases, and 4 bases stayed unmatched. Germline V CDR1 and CDR2: SEHNR, FQNEAQ (reference sequence). CDR3 in DNA: TGTGCCAGCAGCGGGACAGGGGGGGTAGAAAAACTGTTTTTT. Translation: CASSGTGGVEKLFF.

The chain's CDR3 is CASSPQGSDTQYF. The CDR3 DNA reads as TGTGCCAGTAGTCCCCAGGGGTCAGATACGCAGTATTTT. This sequence joins TRBV19 and TRBJ2-3; D possibly corresponds to TRBD1 (6 bases). The germline CDR1 and CDR2 sequences are LNHDA and SQIVND (reference sequence). V was trimmed by 5 bases and J by 4 bases, leaving 10 bases between them. CDR3 length: 13 residues.

This sequence joins TRBV6-5 and TRBJ2-1; TRBD2 matches at 12 bases. In germline, CDR1 is MNHEY, CDR2 SVGAGI. Germline trimming cut 7 bases from V and 4 bases from J; bases unmatched to any gene: 5. The CDR3 is 15 residues long. As DNA, the CDR3 is TGTGCCAGCATGCTAGCGGGGGGGCCATACAATGAGCAGTTCTTC. Its protein is CASMLAGGPYNEQFF.

This clone is labeled medium-sized. The genes are TRBV11-2 and TRBJ1-2, with D perhaps TRBD1 (5 bases). This CDR3 is built from 14 residues. Germline assignment: CDR1 SGHAT and CDR2 FQNNGV. Trimming took off 5 bases at V and 0 bases at J, with 10 bases between the two ends. The CDR3 nucleotides are TGTGCCAGCAGCCGGGGGACGGCTAACTATGGCTACACCTTC. Protein: CASSRGTANYGYTF.

The J gene is TRBJ1-5, the V gene TRBV5-3; maybe TRBD1 (6 bases). TRBV5-3 is identified as an open reading frame with a role that is uncertain. The V end lost 2 bases, the J end lost 2 bases, and 8 bases lay between the germline ends. This CDR3 has 14 residues. The CDR3 here is CARSLWGRNQPQHF. In DNA, the CDR3 is TGTGCCAGAAGCTTATGGGGGCGCAATCAGCCCCAGCATTTT.

The genes are TRBV9 and TRBJ2-6; D is unclear. Germline CDR1 reads SGDLS; CDR2 reads YYNGEE. Trimming took 5 bases from V and 4 from J, leaving 10 bases between them. The CDR3 has 14 residues. The CDR3 DNA is TGTGCCAGCAGGTCGCAATTGGGGGCCAACGTCCTGACTTTC. Protein sequence: CASRSQLGANVLTF.

The chain joins TRBV5-1 to TRBJ2-5; D is undetermined. Germline CDR1 and CDR2: SGHRS and YFSETQ. This CDR3 region has 11 residues. V shed 1 base and J shed 5 bases, with 3 bases lying between them. CDR3: CASSLLETQYF. In DNA, the CDR3 is TGCGCCAGCAGCTTGCTTGAGACCCAGTACTTC.

The rearrangement uses TRBV7-2 and TRBJ1-3; D remains unclear. Germline V lookup: CDR1 SGHTA, CDR2 FQGNSA. The V end was cut by 5 bases, the J end by 0 bases, with 8 bases between. The length of the CDR3 is 14 residues. The CDR3 region is CASSQVSSGNTIYF. In DNA, the CDR3 is TGTGCCAGCAGCCAGGTGTCCTCTGGAAACACCATATATTTT.